A selection of T cell receptor beta chains follows, all from one sample in a study of T cell changes during pregnancy in multiple sclerosis. Some clones are missing from TCRdb's copy, which holds only in-frame ones; the method was immunoSEQ multiplex PCR. This table holds roughly 90,000 clones, around 93% found once. The specimen was peripheral blood, collected in the first trimester of pregnancy. The receptors derive from a female donor in good health, enrolled as a control in a pregnancy study. Both conserved end residues are part of each CDR3. Each record gives: clone size, V gene, J gene, D gene, CDR3 protein, CDR3 DNA. The D gene is left open where the match is weak. Where a row states a size, it is once, few, many or the class of an expanded clone; other rows omit it.

few	TRBV20-1	TRBJ2-7	.	CSATQGDGQYF	TGCAGTGCTACCCAGGGTGATGGGCAGTACTTC
.	TRBV2	TRBJ1-3	TRBD1	CASSGTGTGNTIYF	TGTGCCAGCAGCGGGACAGGGACTGGAAACACCATATATTTT
.	TRBV10-3	TRBJ1-2	.	CASKEKLADGYTF	TGTGCCTCTAAAGAGAAACTCGCGGATGGCTACACCTTC
.	TRBV12-5	TRBJ2-7	.	CASGSAYEQYF	TGTGCTAGTGGTTCCGCCTACGAGCAGTACTTC
few	TRBV6-4	TRBJ2-1	TRBD2	CASSDRLAGGNEQFF	TGTGCCAGCAGTGATCGTCTAGCGGGGGGGAATGAGCAGTTCTTC
.	TRBV25-1	TRBJ2-7	TRBD1	CASSEDRESYEQYF	TGTGCCAGCAGTGAAGACAGGGAGTCCTACGAGCAGTACTTC
.	TRBV7-2	TRBJ1-2	.	CASSSRLGDYGYIF	TGTGCCAGCAGCTCCCGCCTAGGGGACTATGGCTACATCTTC
.	TRBV4-3	TRBJ2-7	TRBD2	CASSQYPTSGGTNREQYF	TGCGCCAGCAGCCAATATCCGACTAGCGGGGGGACTAACCGGGAGCAGTACTTC
once	TRBV15	TRBJ2-7	TRBD1	CATSRDDATGRKKSYEQYF	TGTGCCACCAGCAGAGATGACGCGACAGGGCGCAAAAAGTCCTACGAGCAGTACTTC
.	TRBV6-6	TRBJ1-1	TRBD1	CASSAGTGGNEAFF	TGTGCCAGCAGTGCGGGGACAGGGGGGAATGAGGCTTTCTTT
.	TRBV19	TRBJ1-6	.	CASSIASGDSPLHF	TGTGCCAGTAGTATAGCTTCGGGGGACTCACCCCTCCACTTT
.	TRBV4-3	TRBJ2-5	.	CASSPTTVGETQYF	TGCGCCAGCAGCCCAACGACAGTCGGGGAGACCCAGTACTTC
.	TRBV2	TRBJ2-2	TRBD1	CASSTGVDTGELFF	TGTGCCAGCAGCACAGGGGTGGACACCGGGGAGCTGTTTTTT
.	TRBV5-1	TRBJ1-2	.	CASSLEGWTNGGYTF	TGCGCCAGCAGCTTGGAGGGCTGGACAAACGGCGGCTACACCTTC